This T cell receptor beta chain came from a study of blood T cell repertoires in COVID-19 (dated by TCRdb to the early 2020s). Regarding the complete study: Samples covering the acute and convalescent phases of COVID-19 were provided by collaborators in the United States, Italy and Spain. Samples were obtained from the ongoing ImmuneRACE study (first 160 participants) and from 1,254 subjects provided by 6 global collaborators. HLA class I and class II types, where available, came from metadata supplied by the sample provider rather than from assay-based typing. The prospective study material was composed of cDNA or gDNA derived from T cells, B-cell-depleted T cells, or PBMCs. The dataset comprised deeply sampled blood TCRbeta repertoires from subjects exposed to, actively infected with, or recovered from COVID-19. The sample metadata nearly always contained a de-identified subject ID, COVID-19 status, age in years and sex. The repertoires were released in a freely available public database meant as a resource for research on the immune response to SARS-CoV-2. Beyond this particular receptor, the publication reports: The amount of clinical and demographic metadata varied by source and participant and was provided uncurated.

TCRbeta CDR3 regions were amplified from genomic DNA by means of the immunoSEQ Assay, a bias-controlled multiplex PCR. For the original study's pipeline: The number of nucleated cells in each sample was estimated from the amplification of reference gene primers within the assay. Sequence reads were collapsed and filtered to measure the absolute abundance of every unique TCRbeta CDR3 rearrangement. For each sample, productive Simpson clonality was calculated as the square root of Simpson's diversity index over productive rearrangements. TCRdb holds this immuneACCESS table with in-frame rearrangements only. Some clones are missing; in checked studies, unresolved V genes explain under half, and the rest has no known cause. Clonal size and the V and J genes are those of that table, whereas D and trimming came from the DNA. The sample table holds some 300,000 clones, of which around 88% were seen once. The top ten constitute more than 6.5% of the sample.

A second Seattle source provided samples from volunteer blood donors who had recovered from COVID-19. The collaborating institutions used their own protocols to collect whole blood in K2EDTA tubes. Collaborator samples were shipped for TCRbeta analysis as frozen whole blood, isolated PBMCs, or DNA extracted from either sample type. With regard to this clone: It has no known antigen specificity. There are no base qualities to consult, and no much larger clone falls within one base.

The TCR comes from a young woman who had recovered from COVID-19. Sequenced sample: peripheral blood.

The DNA sequence is TGTGCCAGCAACCCTTCTCGGGTTAAAGAGACCCAGTACTTC. Translation gives CASNPSRVKETQYF. The chain links TRBV6-5 with TRBJ2-5, with no reliable assignment of the D segment. Trimming costs V 7 bases and J 3 bases, and their ends lie 15 bases apart. The CDR3 spans 14 residues, from the cysteine through the phenylalanine. Kept here is only the CDR3 DNA, which spans 42 bases and is read in frame from base 1. Sequences MNHEY (CDR1) and SVGAGI (CDR2) are obtained from the germline V gene.